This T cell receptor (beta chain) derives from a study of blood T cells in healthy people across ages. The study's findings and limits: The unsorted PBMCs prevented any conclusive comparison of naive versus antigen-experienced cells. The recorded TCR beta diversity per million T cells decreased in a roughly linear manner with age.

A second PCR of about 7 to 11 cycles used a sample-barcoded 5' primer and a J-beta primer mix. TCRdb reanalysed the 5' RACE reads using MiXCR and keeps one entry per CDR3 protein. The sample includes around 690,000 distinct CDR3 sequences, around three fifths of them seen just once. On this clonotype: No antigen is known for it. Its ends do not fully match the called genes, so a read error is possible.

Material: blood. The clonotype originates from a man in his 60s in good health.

The CDR3 loop is CAISVEGGRKNVQYF. The CDR3 bases are TGTGCCATCAGTGTTGAGGGGGGCCGCAAAAACGTTCAGTACTTC. The chain couples TRBV10-3 to TRBJ2-4, with D perhaps given as TRBD1 or TRBD2 (6 bases each). Germline lookup yields CDR1 ENHRY and CDR2 SYGVKD. The CDR3 sequence is 15 residues long.